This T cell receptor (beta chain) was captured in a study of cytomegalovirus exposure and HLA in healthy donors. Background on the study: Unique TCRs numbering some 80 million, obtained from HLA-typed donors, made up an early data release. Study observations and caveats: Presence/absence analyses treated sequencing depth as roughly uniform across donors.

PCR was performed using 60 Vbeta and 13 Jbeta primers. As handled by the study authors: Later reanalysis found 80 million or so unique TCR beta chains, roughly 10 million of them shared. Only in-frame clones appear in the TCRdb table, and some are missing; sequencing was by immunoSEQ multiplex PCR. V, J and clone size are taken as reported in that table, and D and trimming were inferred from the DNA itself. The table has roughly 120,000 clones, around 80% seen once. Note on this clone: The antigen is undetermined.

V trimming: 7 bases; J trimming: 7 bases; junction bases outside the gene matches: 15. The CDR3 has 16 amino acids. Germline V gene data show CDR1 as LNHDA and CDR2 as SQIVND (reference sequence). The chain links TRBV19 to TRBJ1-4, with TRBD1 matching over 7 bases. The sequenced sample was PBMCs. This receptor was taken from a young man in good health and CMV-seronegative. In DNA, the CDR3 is TGTGCCAGTACCCCTTTCCCGGGACAGATCGGTGAAAAACTGTTTTTT. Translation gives CASTPFPGQIGEKLFF.